This T cell receptor beta chain was retrieved from a study of control samples from healthy donors and cancer patients. This clone was seen just once. The germline V gene encodes CDR1 WNHNN and CDR2 SYGVQD (reference sequence). The CDR3 spans 15 residues. The trim removed 2 bases at V and 5 bases at J, leaving 5 bases unmatched. The assay was immunoSEQ multiplex PCR, and TCRdb's table has in-frame clones only and misses some. The table lists tens of thousands of clones, 85% to 90% of them singletons. The specimen was PBMCs. This chain links TRBV10-1 with TRBJ2-3; 9 nucleotides agree with TRBD2. This receptor was taken from a woman in her forties or fifties with colorectal cancer. CDR3 amino acids: CASSEPAGGIDTQYF. CDR3 bases: TGCGCCAGCAGTGAGCCGGCGGGGGGGATAGATACGCAGTATTTT.